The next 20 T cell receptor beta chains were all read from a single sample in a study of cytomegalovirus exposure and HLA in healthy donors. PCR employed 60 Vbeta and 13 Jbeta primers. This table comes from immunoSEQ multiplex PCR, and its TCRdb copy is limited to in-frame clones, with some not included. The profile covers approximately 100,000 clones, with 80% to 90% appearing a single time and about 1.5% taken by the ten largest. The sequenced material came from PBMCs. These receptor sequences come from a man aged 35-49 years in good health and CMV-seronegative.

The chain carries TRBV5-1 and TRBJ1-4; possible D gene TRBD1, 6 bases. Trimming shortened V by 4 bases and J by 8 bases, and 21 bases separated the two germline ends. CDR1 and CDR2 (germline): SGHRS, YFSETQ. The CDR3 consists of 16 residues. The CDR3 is CASSPAPGQNEEKLFF. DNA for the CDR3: TGCGCCAGCAGCCCGGCCCCCGGACAGAACGAGGAAAAACTGTTTTTT.

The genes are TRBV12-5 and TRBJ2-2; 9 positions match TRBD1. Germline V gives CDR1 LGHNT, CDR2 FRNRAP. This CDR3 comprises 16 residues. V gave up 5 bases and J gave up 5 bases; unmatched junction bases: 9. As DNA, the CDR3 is TGTGCTAGTGGTGACGACAGGGGGGGGCTTACCGGGGAGCTGTTTTTT. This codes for CASGDDRGGLTGELFF.

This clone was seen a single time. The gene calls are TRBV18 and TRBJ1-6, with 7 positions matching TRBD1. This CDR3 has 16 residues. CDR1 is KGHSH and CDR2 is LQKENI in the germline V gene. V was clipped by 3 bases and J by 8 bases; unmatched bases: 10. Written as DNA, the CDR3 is TGTGCCAGCTCACCTTCACAGGGGACCCCTTATTCACCCCTCCACTTT. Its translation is CASSPSQGTPYSPLHF.

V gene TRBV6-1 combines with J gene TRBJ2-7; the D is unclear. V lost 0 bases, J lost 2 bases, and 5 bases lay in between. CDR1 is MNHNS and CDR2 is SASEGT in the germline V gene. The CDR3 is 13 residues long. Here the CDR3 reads CASSEARTYEQYF. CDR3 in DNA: TGTGCCAGCAGTGAAGCGCGGACCTACGAGCAGTACTTC.

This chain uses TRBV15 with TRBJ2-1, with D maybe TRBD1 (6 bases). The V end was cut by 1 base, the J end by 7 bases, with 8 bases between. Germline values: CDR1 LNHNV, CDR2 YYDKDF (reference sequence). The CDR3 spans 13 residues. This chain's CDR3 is CATSRVRGNEQFF. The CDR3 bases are TGTGCCACCAGCAGAGTCAGGGGAAATGAGCAGTTCTTC.

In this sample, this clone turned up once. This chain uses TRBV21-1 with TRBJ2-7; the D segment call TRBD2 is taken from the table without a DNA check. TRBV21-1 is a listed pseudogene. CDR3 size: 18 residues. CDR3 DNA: TGTGCCAGCAGCAAACACCCGGGGGAAGCGGGGGGGCTCTCCGAGCAGTACTTC. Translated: CASSKHPGEAGGLSEQYF.

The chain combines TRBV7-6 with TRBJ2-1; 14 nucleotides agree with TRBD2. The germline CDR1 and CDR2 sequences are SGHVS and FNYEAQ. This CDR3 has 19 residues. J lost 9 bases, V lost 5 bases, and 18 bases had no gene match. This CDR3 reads CASSPNAGLAGVGGFEQFF. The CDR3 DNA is TGTGCCAGCAGCCCAAATGCGGGACTAGCGGGGGTCGGGGGGTTTGAGCAGTTCTTC.

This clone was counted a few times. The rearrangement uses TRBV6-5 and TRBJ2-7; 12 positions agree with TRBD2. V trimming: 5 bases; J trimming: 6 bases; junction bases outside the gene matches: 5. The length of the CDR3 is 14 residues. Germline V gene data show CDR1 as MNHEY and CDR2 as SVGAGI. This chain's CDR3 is CASSTGLAGLEQYF. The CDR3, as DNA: TGTGCCAGCAGTACGGGACTAGCGGGTCTCGAGCAGTACTTC.

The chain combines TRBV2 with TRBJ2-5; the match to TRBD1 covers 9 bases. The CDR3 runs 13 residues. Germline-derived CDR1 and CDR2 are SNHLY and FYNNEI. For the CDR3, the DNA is TGTGCTACACGACAGGGGGGAAGGGAGACCCAGTACTTC. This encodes CATRQGGRETQYF.

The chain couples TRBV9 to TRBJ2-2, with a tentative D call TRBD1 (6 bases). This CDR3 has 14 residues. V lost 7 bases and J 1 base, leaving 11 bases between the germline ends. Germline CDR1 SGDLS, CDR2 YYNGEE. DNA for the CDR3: TGTGCCAGCCGTTTGACAGGGAACACCGGGGAGCTGTTTTTT. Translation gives CASRLTGNTGELFF. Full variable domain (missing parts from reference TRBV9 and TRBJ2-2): DSGVTQTPKHLITATGQRVTLRCSPRSGDLSVYWYQQSLDQGLQFLIQYYNGEERAKGNILERFSAQQFPDLHSELNLSSLELGDSALYFCASRLTGNTGELFFGEGSRLTVL.

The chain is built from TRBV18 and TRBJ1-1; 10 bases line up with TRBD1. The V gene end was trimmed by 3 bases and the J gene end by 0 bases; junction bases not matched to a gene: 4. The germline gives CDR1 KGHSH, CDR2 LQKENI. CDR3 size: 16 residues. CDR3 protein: CASSPAGTGVNTEAFF. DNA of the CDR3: TGTGCCAGCTCACCTGCCGGGACAGGGGTGAACACTGAAGCTTTCTTT.

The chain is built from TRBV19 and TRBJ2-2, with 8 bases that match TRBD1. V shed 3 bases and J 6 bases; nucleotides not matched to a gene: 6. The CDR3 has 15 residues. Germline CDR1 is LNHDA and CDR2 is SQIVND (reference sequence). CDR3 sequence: CASSIQGAEAGELFF. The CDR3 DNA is TGTGCCAGTAGTATCCAGGGGGCCGAAGCCGGGGAGCTGTTTTTT.

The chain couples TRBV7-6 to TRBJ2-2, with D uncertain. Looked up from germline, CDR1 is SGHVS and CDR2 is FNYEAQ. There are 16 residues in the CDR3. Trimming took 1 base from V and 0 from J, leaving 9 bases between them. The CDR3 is CASSLVSRSNTGELFF. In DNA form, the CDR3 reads TGTGCCAGCAGCTTAGTCTCCAGATCGAACACCGGGGAGCTGTTTTTT.

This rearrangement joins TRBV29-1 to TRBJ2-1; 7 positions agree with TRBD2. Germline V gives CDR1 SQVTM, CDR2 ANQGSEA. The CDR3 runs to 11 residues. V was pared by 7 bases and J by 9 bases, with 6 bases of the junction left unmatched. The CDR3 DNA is TGCAGCGCCCGACTAGCAGGTGAGCAGTTCTTC. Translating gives CSARLAGEQFF.

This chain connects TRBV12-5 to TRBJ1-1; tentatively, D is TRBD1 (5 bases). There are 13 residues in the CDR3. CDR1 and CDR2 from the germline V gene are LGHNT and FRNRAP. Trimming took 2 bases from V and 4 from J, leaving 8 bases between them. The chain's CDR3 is CASGLSGGTEAFF. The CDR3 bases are TGTGCTAGTGGTTTGAGCGGGGGCACTGAAGCTTTCTTT. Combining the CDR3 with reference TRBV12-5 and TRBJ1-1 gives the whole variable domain DARVTQTPRHKVTEMGQEVTMRCQPILGHNTVFWYRQTMMQGLELLAYFRNRAPLDDSGMPKDRFSAEMPDATLATLKIQPSEPRDSAVYFCASGLSGGTEAFFGQGTRLTVV.

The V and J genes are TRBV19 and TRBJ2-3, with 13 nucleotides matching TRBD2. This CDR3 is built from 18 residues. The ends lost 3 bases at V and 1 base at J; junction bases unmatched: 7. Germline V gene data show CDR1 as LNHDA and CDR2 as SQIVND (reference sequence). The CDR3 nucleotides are TGTGCCAGTAGTATCGCGGGACTAGCGGGGCTCCGCACAGATACGCAGTATTTT. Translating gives CASSIAGLAGLRTDTQYF. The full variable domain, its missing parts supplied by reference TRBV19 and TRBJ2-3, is DGGITQSPKYLFRKEGQNVTLSCEQNLNHDAMYWYRQDPGQGLRLIYYSQIVNDFQKGDIAEGYSVSREKKESFPLTVTSAQKNPTAFYLCASSIAGLAGLRTDTQYFGPGTRLTVL.

Here the CDR3 reads CASSIWARRGSSYNSPLHF. For the CDR3, the DNA is TGTGCCAGTAGTATATGGGCCCGTCGCGGGAGCTCCTATAATTCACCCCTCCACTTT. The chain carries TRBV19 and TRBJ1-6; D remains unclear. V was clipped by 2 bases and J by 0 bases, with 17 bases between them. There are 19 residues in the CDR3. Germline V gene lookup returns CDR1 LNHDA and CDR2 SQIVND (reference sequence).

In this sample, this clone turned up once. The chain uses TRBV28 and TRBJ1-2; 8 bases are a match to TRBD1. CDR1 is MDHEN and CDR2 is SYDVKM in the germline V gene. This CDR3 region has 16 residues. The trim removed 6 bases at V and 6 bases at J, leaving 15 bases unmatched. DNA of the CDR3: TGTGCCAGCAGCCCTCCCTTCAGGACAGGGAGAAATGGCTACACCTTC. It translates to CASSPPFRTGRNGYTF.

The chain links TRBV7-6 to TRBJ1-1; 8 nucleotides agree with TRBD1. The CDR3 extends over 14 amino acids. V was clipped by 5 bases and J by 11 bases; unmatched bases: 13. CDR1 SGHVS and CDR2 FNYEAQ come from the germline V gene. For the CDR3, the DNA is TGTGCCAGCAGCCCTCAGGGGGCGGTCGGAGTGGCTTTCTTT. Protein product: CASSPQGAVGVAFF. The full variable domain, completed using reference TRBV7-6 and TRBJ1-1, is GAGVSQSPRYKVTKRGQDVALRCDPISGHVSLYWYRQALGQGPEFLTYFNYEAQQDKSGLPNDRFSAERPEGSISTLTIQRTEQRDSAMYRCASSPQGAVGVAFFGQGTRLTVV.

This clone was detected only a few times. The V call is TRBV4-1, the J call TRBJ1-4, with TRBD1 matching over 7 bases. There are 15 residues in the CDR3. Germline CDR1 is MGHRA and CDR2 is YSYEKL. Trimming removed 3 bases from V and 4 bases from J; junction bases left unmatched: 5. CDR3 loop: CASSQRQGINEKLFF. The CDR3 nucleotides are TGCGCCAGCAGCCAGCGACAGGGAATTAATGAAAAACTGTTTTTT.